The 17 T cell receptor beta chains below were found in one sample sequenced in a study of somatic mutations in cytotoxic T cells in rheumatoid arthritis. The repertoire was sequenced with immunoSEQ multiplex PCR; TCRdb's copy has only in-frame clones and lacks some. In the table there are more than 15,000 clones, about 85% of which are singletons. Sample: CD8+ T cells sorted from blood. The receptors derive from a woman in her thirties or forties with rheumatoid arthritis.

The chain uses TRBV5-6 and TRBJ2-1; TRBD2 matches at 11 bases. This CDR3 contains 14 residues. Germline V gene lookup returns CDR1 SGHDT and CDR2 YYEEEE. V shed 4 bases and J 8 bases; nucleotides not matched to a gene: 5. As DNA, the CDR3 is TGTGCCAGCAGCAAGACTAGCGGGATGGATGAGCAGTTCTTC. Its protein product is CASSKTSGMDEQFF.

The CDR3 spells CSAGGSYEQYF. CDR3 nucleotide sequence: TGCAGTGCGGGGGGTTCCTACGAGCAGTACTTC. The chain uses TRBV20-1 and TRBJ2-5, with D perhaps TRBD2 (6 bases). The closer fit of TRBJ2-7 to the DNA end suggests the J call may be wrong. There are 11 residues in the CDR3. CDR1 is DFQATT, CDR2 SNEGSKA, per germline (reference sequence).

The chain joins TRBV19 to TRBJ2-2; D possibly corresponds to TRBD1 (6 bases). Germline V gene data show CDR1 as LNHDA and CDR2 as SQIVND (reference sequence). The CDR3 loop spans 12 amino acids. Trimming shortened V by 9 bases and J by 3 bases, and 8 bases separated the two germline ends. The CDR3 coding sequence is TGTGCCAGCGGACAGCACACCGGGGAGCTGTTTTTT. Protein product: CASGQHTGELFF.

The CDR3 protein is CASSPVAGGFTGELFF. Here the CDR3 DNA reads TGTGCCAGCAGTCCCGTAGCGGGAGGTTTTACCGGGGAGCTGTTTTTT. V is TRBV28 and J is TRBJ2-2, with 10 positions matching TRBD2. Germline-derived CDR1 and CDR2 are MDHEN and SYDVKM. V was pared by 5 bases and J by 5 bases, with 8 bases of the junction left unmatched. The CDR3 has 16 amino acids.

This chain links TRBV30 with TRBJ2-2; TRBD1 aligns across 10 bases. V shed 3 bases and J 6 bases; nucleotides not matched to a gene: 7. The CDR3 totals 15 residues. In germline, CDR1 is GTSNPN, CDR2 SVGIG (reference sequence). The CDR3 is CAWSAIGQGAGELFF. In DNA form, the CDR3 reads TGTGCCTGGAGCGCAATCGGACAGGGGGCCGGGGAGCTGTTTTTT.

This chain's CDR3 is CASSYLLTGGQFF. CDR3 nucleotides: TGTGCCAGCAGTTACCTCCTTACAGGGGGGCAGTTCTTC. The chain carries TRBV6-5 and TRBJ2-1; 8 nucleotides align to TRBD1. Germline values: CDR1 MNHEY, CDR2 SVGAGI. The CDR3 spans 13 residues. V shed 2 bases and J 12 bases; nucleotides not matched to a gene: 6.

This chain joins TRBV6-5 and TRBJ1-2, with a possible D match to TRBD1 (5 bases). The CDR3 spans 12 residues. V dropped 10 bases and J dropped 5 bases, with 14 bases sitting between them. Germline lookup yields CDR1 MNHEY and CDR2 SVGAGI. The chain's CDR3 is CATSPGQYGYTF. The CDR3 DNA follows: TGTGCCACCTCGCCAGGGCAATATGGCTACACCTTC.

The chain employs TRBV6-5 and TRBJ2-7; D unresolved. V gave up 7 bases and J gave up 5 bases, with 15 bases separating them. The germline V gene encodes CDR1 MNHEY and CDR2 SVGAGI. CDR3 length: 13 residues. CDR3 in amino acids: CASTPLRGDEQYF. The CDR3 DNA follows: TGTGCCAGCACTCCCCTCCGAGGAGACGAGCAGTACTTC.

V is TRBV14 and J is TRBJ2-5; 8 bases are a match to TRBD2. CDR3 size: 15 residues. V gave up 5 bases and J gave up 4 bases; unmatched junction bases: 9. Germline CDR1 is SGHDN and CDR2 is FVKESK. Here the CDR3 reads CASSVVAGGPETQYF. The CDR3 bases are TGTGCCAGCAGCGTTGTGGCGGGAGGCCCAGAGACCCAGTACTTC. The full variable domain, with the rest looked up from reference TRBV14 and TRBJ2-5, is EAGVTQFPSHSVIEKGQTVTLRCDPISGHDNLYWYRRVMGKEIKFLLHFVKESKQDESGMPNNRFLAERTGGTYSTLKVQPAELEDSGVYFCASSVVAGGPETQYFGPGTRLLVL.

The CDR3 nucleotides read TGTGCCAGCAGCAACCAGGGGGACGAGCAGTACTTC. Translating gives CASSNQGDEQYF. The J gene is TRBJ2-7, the V gene TRBV7-9; 7 bases map to TRBD1. V shed 5 bases and J 5 bases; nucleotides not matched to a gene: 3. In germline, CDR1 is SEHNR, CDR2 FQNEAQ (reference sequence). This CDR3 region has 12 residues.

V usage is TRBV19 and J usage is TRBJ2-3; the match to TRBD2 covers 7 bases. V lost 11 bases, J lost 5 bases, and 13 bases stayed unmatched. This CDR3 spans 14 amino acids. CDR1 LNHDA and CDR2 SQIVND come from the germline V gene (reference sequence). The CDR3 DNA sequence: TGTGCCGCCGGCGAGCTAGCGGACAAAGATACGCAGTATTTT. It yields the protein CAAGELADKDTQYF. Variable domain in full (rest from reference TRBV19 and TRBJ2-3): DGGITQSPKYLFRKEGQNVTLSCEQNLNHDAMYWYRQDPGQGLRLIYYSQIVNDFQKGDIAEGYSVSREKKESFPLTVTSAQKNPTAFYLCAAGELADKDTQYFGPGTRLTVL.

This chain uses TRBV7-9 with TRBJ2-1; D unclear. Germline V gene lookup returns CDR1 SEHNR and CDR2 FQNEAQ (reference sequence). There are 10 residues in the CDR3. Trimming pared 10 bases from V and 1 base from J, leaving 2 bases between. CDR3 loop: CATSYNEQFF. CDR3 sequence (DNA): TGTGCCACTTCCTACAATGAGCAGTTCTTC.

The CDR3 nucleotides read TGTGCCAGCGCCTCAACACAAAGTCGGGCCAACGTCCTGACTTTC. This codes for CASASTQSRANVLTF. The J gene is TRBJ2-6, the V gene TRBV5-8; no clear D. Germline CDR1 reads SGHTS; CDR2 reads YDEGEE. CDR3 length equals 15 residues. Trimming took off 7 bases at V and 5 bases at J, with 16 bases between the two ends.

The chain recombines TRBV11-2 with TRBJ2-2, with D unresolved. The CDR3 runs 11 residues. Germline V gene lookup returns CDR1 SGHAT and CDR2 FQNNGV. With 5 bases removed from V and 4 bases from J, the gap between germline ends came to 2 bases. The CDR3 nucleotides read TGTGCCAGCAGCCTCACCGGGGAGCTGTTTTTT. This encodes CASSLTGELFF.

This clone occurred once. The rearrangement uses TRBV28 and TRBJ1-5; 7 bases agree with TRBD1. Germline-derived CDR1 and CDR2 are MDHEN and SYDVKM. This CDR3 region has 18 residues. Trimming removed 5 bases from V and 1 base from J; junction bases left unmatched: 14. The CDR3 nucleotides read TGTGCCAGCAGTCCGGCGAAAGGCAAGGACAGGAGCAATCAGCCCCAGCATTTT. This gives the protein CASSPAKGKDRSNQPQHF.

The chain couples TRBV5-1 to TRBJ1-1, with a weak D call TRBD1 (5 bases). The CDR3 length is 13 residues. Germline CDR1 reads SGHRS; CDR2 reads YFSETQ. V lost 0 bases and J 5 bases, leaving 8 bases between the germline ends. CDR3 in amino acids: CASSLEGLTEAFF. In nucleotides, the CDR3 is TGCGCCAGCAGCTTGGAGGGGTTGACTGAAGCTTTCTTT.

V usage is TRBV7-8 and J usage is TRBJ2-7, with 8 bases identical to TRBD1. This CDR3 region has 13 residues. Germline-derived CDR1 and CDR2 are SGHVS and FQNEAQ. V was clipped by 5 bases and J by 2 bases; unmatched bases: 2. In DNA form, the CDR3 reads TGTGCCAGCAGCCCGGACAGGGCCTACGAGCAGTACTTC. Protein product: CASSPDRAYEQYF.